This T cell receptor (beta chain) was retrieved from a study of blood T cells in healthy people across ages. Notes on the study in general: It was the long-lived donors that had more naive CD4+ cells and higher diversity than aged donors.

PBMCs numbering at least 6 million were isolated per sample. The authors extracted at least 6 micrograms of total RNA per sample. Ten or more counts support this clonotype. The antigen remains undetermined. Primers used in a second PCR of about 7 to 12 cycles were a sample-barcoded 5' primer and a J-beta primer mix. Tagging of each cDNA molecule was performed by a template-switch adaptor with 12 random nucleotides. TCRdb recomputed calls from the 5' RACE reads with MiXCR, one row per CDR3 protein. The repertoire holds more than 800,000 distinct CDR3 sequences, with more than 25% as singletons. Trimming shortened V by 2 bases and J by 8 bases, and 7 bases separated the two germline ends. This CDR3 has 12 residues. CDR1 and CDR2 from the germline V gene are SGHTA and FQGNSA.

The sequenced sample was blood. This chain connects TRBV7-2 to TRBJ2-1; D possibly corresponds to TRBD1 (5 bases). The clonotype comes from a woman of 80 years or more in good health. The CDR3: CASSLQGYEQFF. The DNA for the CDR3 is TGTGCCAGCAGCTTACAGGGTTATGAGCAGTTCTTC.